This entry describes one TCR beta chain. Its specificity is not known. CDR1 and CDR2 from the germline V gene are MNHNS and SASEGT. J lost 4 bases, V lost 5 bases, and 10 bases had no gene match. The CDR3 loop spans 17 amino acids. The data were obtained in a study of blood T cells in healthy people across ages. Study outcomes and limitations: Per-million-T-cell TCR beta diversity fell roughly linearly with age.

PCR was performed a second time for about 7 to 12 cycles using a sample-barcoded 5' primer and a J-beta primer mix. In TCRdb, the 5' RACE reads were re-called with MiXCR into one record per CDR3 protein. The repertoire holds 2 million or so distinct CDR3 sequences, with 49% as singletons. This clonotype was obtained from a woman between 40 and 50 years old in good health. The material sequenced was blood. The chain uses TRBV6-1 and TRBJ1-4; 10 bases line up with TRBD1. CDR3 bases: TGTGCCAGCAGTCCCGGACAGGGGGTTTCTTATAATGAAAAACTGTTTTTT. Translation gives CASSPGQGVSYNEKLFF.